Listed below are T cell receptor beta chains from one sample, sequenced in a study of blood T cell repertoires in COVID-19. Data came from immunoSEQ multiplex PCR; TCRdb stores just in-frame clones and leaves some out. The data show around 37,000 clones, with approximately 91% seen just once and 5.5% to 7% held by the top ten. Sequencing input: peripheral blood. The receptors here all came from a woman aged 80 or over with acute or convalescent COVID-19. Both conserved end residues are part of each CDR3. A D gene is named only where the DNA matches it firmly. Some rows mark clone size as missing; the rest say once, few, many or name a class of expanded clone.

V gene	J gene	clone size	D gene	CDR3 DNA	CDR3 protein
TRBV7-6	TRBJ2-7	-	-	TGTGCCAGCAGTTCCCCTACAGGGCATCTTCCCTACGAGCAGTACTTC	CASSSPTGHLPYEQYF
TRBV5-4	TRBJ1-4	-	-	TGTGCCAGCAGCTTGAGTCTGGGAGTAGATGAAAAACTGTTTTTT	CASSLSLGVDEKLFF
TRBV30	TRBJ2-5	-	TRBD2	TGTGCCTGGGCGGGGGGGCCTCAGACCCAGTACTTC	CAWAGGPQTQYF
TRBV7-9	TRBJ1-2	-	TRBD1	TGTGCCAGCAGCCCGACAGGGACCTATGGCTACACCTTC	CASSPTGTYGYTF
TRBV5-1	TRBJ2-2	-	TRBD2	TGCGCCAGCAGCTTCCCGACTAGCGGGGGGGCGAACACCGGGGAGCTGTTTTTT	CASSFPTSGGANTGELFF
TRBV4-1	TRBJ2-1	-	TRBD1	TGCGCCAGCAGCGCGAGAGGGACAGGGGCGTTCCAGAATGAGCAGTTCTTC	CASSARGTGAFQNEQFF
TRBV7-9	TRBJ2-5	-	-	TGTGCCAGCAGCCCCATTCGACAGGTGCAAGAGACCCAGTACTTC	CASSPIRQVQETQYF
TRBV11-3	TRBJ2-1	-	-	TGTGCCAGCAGCTTGTCCTACTACAATGAGCAGTTCTTC	CASSLSYYNEQFF
TRBV19	TRBJ1-3	-	-	TGTGCCAGTAGTATTCAGTTAACTGGAAACACCATATATTTT	CASSIQLTGNTIYF
TRBV18	TRBJ1-2	-	TRBD1	TGTGCCAGCTCACCACCCGGGACAGGGCCCCAAGGAGGCTACACCTTC	CASSPPGTGPQGGYTF
TRBV6-5	TRBJ1-1	-	-	TGTGCCAGCCGGGGGGTGTCGAGGACTGAAGCTTTCTTT	CASRGVSRTEAFF
TRBV29-1	TRBJ2-2	once	TRBD1	TGCAGCGCCACCGGGACAGGGGGCGTGGGCGGGGAGCTGTTTTTT	CSATGTGGVGGELFF
TRBV4-2	TRBJ2-1	-	TRBD2	TGTGCCAGCAGCCAAGAGGGGACTAGGGATCCCCGGGGAAAGTTCTTC	CASSQEGTRDPRGKFF
TRBV11-2	TRBJ1-1	-	-	TGTGCCAGCAGCTTAGCCCCGACAGGATTGGGGGCTTTCTTT	CASSLAPTGLGAFF
TRBV7-3	TRBJ1-1	-	-	TGTGCCAGCAGCTTAGGGGGCTCGAACACTGAAGCTTTCTTT	CASSLGGSNTEAFF
TRBV20-1	TRBJ2-6	-	TRBD2	TGCAGTGCTAGTTCAGGACTAGCGGGGTCTGGGGCTAACGTCCTGACTTTC	CSASSGLAGSGANVLTF
TRBV7-9	TRBJ1-5	-	-	TGTGCCAGCAGCTTAGCGCAGGGCAGCCAGCATTTT	CASSLAQGSQHF
TRBV18	TRBJ1-1	-	-	TGTGCCAGCTCACCAAACCTCGTCAGGGAGGGGAACACTGAAGCTTTCTTT	CASSPNLVREGNTEAFF
TRBV5-1	TRBJ1-4	-	-	TGCGCCAGCAGCCTTCAGGGGTTTAATGAAAAACTGTTTTTT	CASSLQGFNEKLFF
TRBV18	TRBJ1-1	-	TRBD1	TGTGCCAGCTCACCCTCGGGACAGCCGAACACTGAAGCTTTCTTT	CASSPSGQPNTEAFF
TRBV29-1	TRBJ1-1	-	TRBD1	TGCAGCGTTGTAATCCCAGGGGGAGGCACTGAAGCTTTCTTT	CSVVIPGGGTEAFF
TRBV19	TRBJ1-1	-	-	TGTGCCAGTAGTAGGTGCCAGGGGAACACTGAAGCTTTCTTT	CASSRCQGNTEAFF
TRBV2	TRBJ2-3	-	TRBD1	TGTGCCAGCCGAGACAGGGAGCGGTCAGATACGCAGTATTTT	CASRDRERSDTQYF
TRBV9	TRBJ2-5	-	TRBD2	TGTGCCAGCAGCGTAGCGGGGGGGCCTGAAACCCAGTACTTC	CASSVAGGPETQYF
TRBV2	TRBJ1-5	few	TRBD1	TGTGCCAGCAACAGGGGGCAGAGTCAGCCCCAGCATTTT	CASNRGQSQPQHF
TRBV7-9	TRBJ1-1	-	-	TGTGCCAGCAGCTTATCCCAGAACACTGAAGCTTTCTTT	CASSLSQNTEAFF
TRBV11-2	TRBJ1-2	-	TRBD1	TGTGCCAGCAGCTACGGGACAGGGGGGGGCTATGGCTACACCTTC	CASSYGTGGGYGYTF
TRBV28	TRBJ1-1	once	-	TGTGCCAGCAGCGTACTTTTGAACACTGAAGCTTTCTTT	CASSVLLNTEAFF
TRBV20-1	TRBJ2-5	-	TRBD2	TGCAGTGCAACTAGCGGGGAGACCCAGTACTTC	CSATSGETQYF
TRBV6-1	TRBJ1-2	-	-	TGTGCCAGCAGTGAAGGGAGCACGGTCTATGGCTACACCTTC	CASSEGSTVYGYTF
TRBV7-4	TRBJ2-7	-	-	TGTGCCAGCAGCGCCTTCGGACTGAGCTCCTACGAGCAGTACTTC	CASSAFGLSSYEQYF
TRBV6-2/TRBV6-3	TRBJ2-5	-	-	TGTGCCAGCAGTTCGAGACCGGGGGTAGTAGGAGAGACCCAGTACTTC	CASSSRPGVVGETQYF
TRBV7-8	TRBJ2-1	-	-	TGTGCCAGCAGCCCACTCTGGGAGCGCGGTGAGCAGTTCTTC	CASSPLWERGEQFF
TRBV7-9	TRBJ2-1	-	TRBD2	TGTGCCAGCAGCTCACTCAGCGGGGGGCCGGGATACAATGAGCAGTTCTTC	CASSSLSGGPGYNEQFF
TRBV5-1	TRBJ1-3	-	TRBD1	TGCGCCAGCAGCGACAGGGGATCCTCTGGAAACACCATATATTTT	CASSDRGSSGNTIYF
TRBV3-1/TRBV3-2	TRBJ1-2	-	TRBD1	TGTGCCAGCAGCCCCCCCGCCGGGCCAGGGGGAAGGGGGGGCTACACCTTC	CASSPPAGPGGRGGYTF
TRBV7-8	TRBJ2-1	-	-	TGTGCCAGCAGCTTAGGGCGGGGCCACTACAATGAGCAGTTCTTC	CASSLGRGHYNEQFF
TRBV28	TRBJ1-4	-	-	TGTGCCAGCAGTGCACAGGGAACTAATGAAAAACTGTTTTTT	CASSAQGTNEKLFF
TRBV3-1/TRBV3-2	TRBJ2-5	-	TRBD2	TGTGCCAGCAGCCATCTTACTAGCGGGAAGGAAGAGACCCAGTACTTC	CASSHLTSGKEETQYF
TRBV11-2	TRBJ2-1	-	TRBD2	TGTGCCAGCAGCTTGGGACTAAACAATGAGCAGTTCTTC	CASSLGLNNEQFF
TRBV7-2	TRBJ2-2	-	-	TGTGCCAGCAGCGGGTTTCTAGGCGGGGAGCTGTTTTTT	CASSGFLGGELFF
TRBV9	TRBJ2-3	-	TRBD1	TGTGCCAGCAGCGTAGGGGGACAGGGGGGCACAGATACGCAGTATTTT	CASSVGGQGGTDTQYF
TRBV27	TRBJ2-6	-	-	TGTGCCAGCAAGAGCCCCAGGGTAGGGCCCAAATCTGGGGCCAACGTCCTGACTTTC	CASKSPRVGPKSGANVLTF
TRBV7-8	TRBJ2-5	-	TRBD1	TGTGCCAGCAGCTTAGCGCTGGGACAGGGGGTAACCCAGTACTTC	CASSLALGQGVTQYF
TRBV27	TRBJ2-7	once	TRBD1	TGTGCCAGCCCTTCGGACAGGGTCTACGAGCAGTACTTC	CASPSDRVYEQYF
TRBV7-2	TRBJ1-6	-	-	TGTGCCAGCAGCTTAGATACAGGTTATTCACCCCTCCACTTT	CASSLDTGYSPLHF
TRBV5-5	TRBJ2-7	-	-	TGTGCCAGCAGCTTTGGGGAGTACGAGCAGTACTTC	CASSFGEYEQYF
TRBV7-6	TRBJ2-7	-	TRBD2	TGTGCCAGCAGCCAACTAGCGGGGGGATCATGGGATTCTGGGCACTTC	CASSQLAGGSWDSGHF
TRBV7-2	TRBJ1-2	-	-	TGTGCCAGCAGCCCCGTTGGGGCGAGGAATGGCTACACCTTC	CASSPVGARNGYTF
TRBV6-5	TRBJ1-4	-	TRBD1	TGTGCCAGCAGTTACGATGGGACAGGGACTGAAAAACTGTTTTTT	CASSYDGTGTEKLFF